This TCR beta chain was observed in a study of T cell changes during pregnancy in multiple sclerosis. The CDR3 runs 15 residues. The V gene's germline CDR1 is MGHRA and CDR2 YSYEKL. Trimming at V came to 6 bases and at J to 9 bases, leaving 10 bases not matched to a gene. TCRdb keeps only in-frame clones here, not all; method: immunoSEQ multiplex PCR. Altogether some 62,000 clones are present, 92% being singletons, with the ten largest covering around 2.8%. This clonotype was obtained from a female donor in good health, enrolled as a control in a pregnancy study. The material was peripheral blood, obtained in the second trimester of pregnancy. J is TRBJ2-1 and V is TRBV4-1, with TRBD2 matching over 11 bases. CDR3 amino acids: CASRGLAGGIGEQFF. The CDR3, as DNA: TGCGCCAGCAGAGGCCTAGCGGGAGGTATAGGTGAGCAGTTCTTC.